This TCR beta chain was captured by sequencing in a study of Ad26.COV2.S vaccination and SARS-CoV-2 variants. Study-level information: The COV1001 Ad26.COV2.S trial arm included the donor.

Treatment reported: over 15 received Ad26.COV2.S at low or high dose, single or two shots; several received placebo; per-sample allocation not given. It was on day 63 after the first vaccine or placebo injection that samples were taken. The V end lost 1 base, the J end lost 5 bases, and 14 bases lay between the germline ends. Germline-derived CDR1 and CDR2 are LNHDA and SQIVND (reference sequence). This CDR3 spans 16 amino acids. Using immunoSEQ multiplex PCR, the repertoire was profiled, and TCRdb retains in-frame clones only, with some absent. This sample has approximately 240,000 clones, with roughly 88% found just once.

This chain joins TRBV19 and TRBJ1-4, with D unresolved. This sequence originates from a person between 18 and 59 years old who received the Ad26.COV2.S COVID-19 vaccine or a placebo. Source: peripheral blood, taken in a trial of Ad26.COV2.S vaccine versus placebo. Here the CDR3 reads CASSIVWADHNEKLFF. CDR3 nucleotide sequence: TGTGCCAGTAGTATAGTATGGGCAGACCACAATGAAAAACTGTTTTTT.